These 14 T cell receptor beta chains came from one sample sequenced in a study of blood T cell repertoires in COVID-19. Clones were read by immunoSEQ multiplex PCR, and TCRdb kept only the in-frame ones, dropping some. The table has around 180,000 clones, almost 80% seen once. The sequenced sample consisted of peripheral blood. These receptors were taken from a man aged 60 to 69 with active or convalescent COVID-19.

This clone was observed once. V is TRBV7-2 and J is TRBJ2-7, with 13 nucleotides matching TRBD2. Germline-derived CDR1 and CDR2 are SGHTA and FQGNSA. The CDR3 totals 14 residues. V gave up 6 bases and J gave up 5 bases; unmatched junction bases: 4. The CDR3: CASSWTSGSHEQYF. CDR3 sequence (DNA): TGTGCCAGCAGTTGGACTAGCGGGAGTCACGAGCAGTACTTC.

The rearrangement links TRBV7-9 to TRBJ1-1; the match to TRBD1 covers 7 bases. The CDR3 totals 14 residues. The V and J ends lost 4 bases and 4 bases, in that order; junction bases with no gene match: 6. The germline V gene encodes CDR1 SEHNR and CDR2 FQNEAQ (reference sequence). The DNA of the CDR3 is TGTGCCAGCAGCTATCTACAGGGGAGCACTGAAGCTTTCTTT. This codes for CASSYLQGSTEAFF.

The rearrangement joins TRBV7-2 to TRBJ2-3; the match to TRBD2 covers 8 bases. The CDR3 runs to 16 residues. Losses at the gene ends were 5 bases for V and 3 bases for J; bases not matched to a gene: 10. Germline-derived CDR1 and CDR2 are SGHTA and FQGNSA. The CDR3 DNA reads TGTGCCAGCAGCCTCTATAGCGGGGCCGTAACAGATACGCAGTATTTT. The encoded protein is CASSLYSGAVTDTQYF. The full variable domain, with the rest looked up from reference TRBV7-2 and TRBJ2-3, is GAGVSQSPSNKVTEKGKDVELRCDPISGHTALYWYRQSLGQGLEFLIYFQGNSAPDKSGLPSDRFSAERTGGSVSTLTIQRTQQEDSAVYLCASSLYSGAVTDTQYFGPGTRLTVL.

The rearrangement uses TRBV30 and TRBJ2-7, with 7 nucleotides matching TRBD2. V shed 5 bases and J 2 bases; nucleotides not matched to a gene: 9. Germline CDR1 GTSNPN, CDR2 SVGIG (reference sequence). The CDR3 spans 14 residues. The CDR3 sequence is CAWATSALAYEQYF. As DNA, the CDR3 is TGTGCCTGGGCTACTAGCGCGCTAGCCTACGAGCAGTACTTC.

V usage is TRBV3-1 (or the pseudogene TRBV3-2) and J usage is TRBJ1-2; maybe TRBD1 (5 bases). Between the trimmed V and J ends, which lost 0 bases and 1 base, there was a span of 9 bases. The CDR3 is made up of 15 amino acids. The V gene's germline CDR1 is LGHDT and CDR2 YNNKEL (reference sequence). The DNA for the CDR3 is TGTGCCAGCAGCCAAGATCGGGGGGATAACTATGGCTACACCTTC. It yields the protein CASSQDRGDNYGYTF.

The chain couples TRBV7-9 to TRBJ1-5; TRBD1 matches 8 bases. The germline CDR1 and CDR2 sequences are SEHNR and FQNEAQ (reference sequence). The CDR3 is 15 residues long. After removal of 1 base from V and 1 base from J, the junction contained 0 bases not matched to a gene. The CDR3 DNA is TGTGCCAGCAGCTTAGGACAGGGGAGCAATCAGCCCCAGCATTTT. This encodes CASSLGQGSNQPQHF.

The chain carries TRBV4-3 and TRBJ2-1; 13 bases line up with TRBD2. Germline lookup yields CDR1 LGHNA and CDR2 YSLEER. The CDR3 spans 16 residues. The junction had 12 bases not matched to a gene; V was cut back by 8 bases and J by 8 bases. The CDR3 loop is CASAIGTSGEGHEQFF. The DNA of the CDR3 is TGCGCCAGCGCTATAGGGACTAGCGGGGAGGGGCATGAGCAGTTCTTC.

Written as DNA, the CDR3 is TGTGCTAGTGGGGAGGGAGACGCCGAGACCCAGTACTTC. Residues: CASGEGDAETQYF. The chain has TRBV12-5 and TRBJ2-5; perhaps TRBD2 as D (6 bases). CDR1 LGHNT and CDR2 FRNRAP come from the germline V gene. This CDR3 comprises 13 residues. Trimming cost V 6 bases and J 5 bases, with 13 bases left between them.

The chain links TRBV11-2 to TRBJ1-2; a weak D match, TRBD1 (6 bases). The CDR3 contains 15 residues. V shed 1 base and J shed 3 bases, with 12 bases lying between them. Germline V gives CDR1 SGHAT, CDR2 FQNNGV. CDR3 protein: CASSLAWGRDYGYTF. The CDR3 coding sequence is TGTGCCAGCAGCTTAGCGTGGGGGCGCGACTATGGCTACACCTTC.

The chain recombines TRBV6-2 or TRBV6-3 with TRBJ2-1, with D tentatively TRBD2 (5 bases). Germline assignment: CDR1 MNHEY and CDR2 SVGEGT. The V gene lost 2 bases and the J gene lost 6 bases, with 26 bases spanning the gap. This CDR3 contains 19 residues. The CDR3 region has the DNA TGTGCCAGCAGTTACAAATTCTTTGGCAGCCAGCCCCGGGGCAATGAGCAGTTCTTC. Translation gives CASSYKFFGSQPRGNEQFF.

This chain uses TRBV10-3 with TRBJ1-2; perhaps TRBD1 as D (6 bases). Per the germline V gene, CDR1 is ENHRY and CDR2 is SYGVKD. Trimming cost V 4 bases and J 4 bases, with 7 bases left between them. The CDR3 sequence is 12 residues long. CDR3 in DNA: TGTGCCATCAGTGGGGACACCTATGGCTACACCTTC. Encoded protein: CAISGDTYGYTF.

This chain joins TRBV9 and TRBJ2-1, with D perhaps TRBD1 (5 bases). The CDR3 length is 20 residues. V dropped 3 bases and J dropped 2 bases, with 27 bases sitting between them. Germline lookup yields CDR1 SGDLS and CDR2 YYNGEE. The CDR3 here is CASSANFYSFAQGTYNEQFF. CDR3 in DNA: TGTGCCAGCAGCGCGAACTTTTACTCCTTTGCGCAGGGTACCTACAATGAGCAGTTCTTC.

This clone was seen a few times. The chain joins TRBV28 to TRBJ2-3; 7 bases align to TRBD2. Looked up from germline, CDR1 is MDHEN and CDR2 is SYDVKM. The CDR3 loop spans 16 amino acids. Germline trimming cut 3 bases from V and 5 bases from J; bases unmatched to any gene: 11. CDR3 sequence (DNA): TGTGCCAGCAGTTTCCCCGGGGCGGGAGAAGGAGATACGCAGTATTTT. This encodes CASSFPGAGEGDTQYF.

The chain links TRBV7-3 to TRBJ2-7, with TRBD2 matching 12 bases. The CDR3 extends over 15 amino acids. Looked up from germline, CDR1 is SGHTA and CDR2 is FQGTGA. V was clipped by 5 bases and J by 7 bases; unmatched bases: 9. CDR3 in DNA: TGTGCCAGCAGCGACTGGACTAGCGGGAATGGGGAGCAGTACTTC. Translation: CASSDWTSGNGEQYF.